The 7 T cell receptor beta chains in this list originate from one sample, sequenced in a study of shared clonotypes between healthy human individuals. Repertoires were generated with immunoSEQ multiplex PCR, while TCRdb's copy carries only in-frame clones and drops some. The data hold roughly 1,100,000 clones, with approximately 76% observed a single time. The sequencing sample was made of memory CD4+ T cells sorted from blood. Specified subset: CD45RA-negative fraction. Receptor source: a man between 18 and 35 years old in good health.

The V and J genes are TRBV5-1 and TRBJ1-3; 7 bases are shared with TRBD1. Germline V gene sequence: CDR1 SGHRS, CDR2 YFSETQ. This CDR3 comprises 16 residues. Trimming cost V 1 base and J 4 bases; bases outside gene matches: 8. CDR3 in amino acids: CASSLTIGQVGNTIYF. CDR3 nucleotide sequence: TGCGCCAGCAGCTTGACGATAGGACAGGTCGGAAACACCATATATTTT.

The rearrangement uses TRBV11-2 and TRBJ1-6, with unresolved D. V was trimmed by 0 bases and J by 8 bases, leaving 11 bases between them. CDR1 SGHAT and CDR2 FQNNGV come from the germline V gene. The CDR3 runs 15 residues. The CDR3 nucleotides read TGTGCCAGCAGCTTAGATCTTTCGTTTGATTCACCCCTCCACTTT. Amino acids: CASSLDLSFDSPLHF.

As to this clone: This sample also contains other DNA sequences that code for the same CDR3. V gene TRBV2 combines with J gene TRBJ2-1; tentatively, D is TRBD2 (6 bases). Germline CDR1 SNHLY, CDR2 FYNNEI. The CDR3 loop spans 15 amino acids. Trimming removed 1 base at V and 4 bases at J, with 11 bases between. Here the CDR3 DNA reads TGTGCCAGCAGTGAAGTCGGGGGACCTTACAATGAGCAGTTCTTC. The encoded protein is CASSEVGGPYNEQFF.

This chain links TRBV7-3 with TRBJ2-1; 12 bases are shared with TRBD2. CDR1 and CDR2 (germline): SGHTA, FQGTGA. This CDR3 spans 15 amino acids. The ends lost 5 bases at V and 6 bases at J; junction bases unmatched: 5. As DNA, the CDR3 is TGTGCCAGCAGCACCCTAGCGGGGGGGATCAATGAGCAGTTCTTC. It yields the protein CASSTLAGGINEQFF.

The chain has TRBV5-5 and TRBJ2-7; D tentatively fits TRBD1 or TRBD2 (5 bases each). The germline V gene encodes CDR1 SGHKS and CDR2 YYEKEE (reference sequence). The CDR3 totals 14 residues. V was pared by 0 bases and J by 6 bases, with 13 bases between. CDR3 sequence reads: CASSLGQRISEQYF. In DNA form, the CDR3 reads TGTGCCAGCAGCTTGGGACAGCGGATCAGCGAGCAGTACTTC.

The chain is built from TRBV5-1 and TRBJ1-3, with no clear D. Looked up from germline, CDR1 is SGHRS and CDR2 is YFSETQ. CDR3 length: 17 amino acids. Trimming cost V 0 bases and J 0 bases, with 13 bases left between them. In nucleotides, the CDR3 is TGCGCCAGCAGCTTGGGTACCTCGAGGTTCTCTGGAAACACCATATATTTT. Its translation: CASSLGTSRFSGNTIYF.

To note about this clone: One junction end does not reproduce the germline sequence, and a read error may be involved. The chain employs TRBV6-1 and TRBJ1-2, with 9 bases that match TRBD1. Germline V gene data show CDR1 as MNHNS and CDR2 as SASEGT. The CDR3 is 15 residues long. The CDR3 nucleotides are TGTGCCAGCACTGAACCGGGACAGGGATCAAATGGCTACACCTTC. Amino acids: CASTEPGQGSNGYTF.